These T cell receptor beta chains were read from a single sample in a study of cytomegalovirus exposure and HLA in healthy donors. TCRdb keeps only in-frame clones here, not all; method: immunoSEQ multiplex PCR. The sample consists of over 150,000 clones, 70% to 90% of them appearing once. The sequenced sample consisted of PBMCs. These TCRs come from a woman aged 40 to 50 in good health and CMV-seropositive. Both conserved end residues are part of each CDR3. The D gene is left open where the match is weak. Size is omitted from some rows. Given values are once, few, many or a class for expanded clones.

v_call,j_call,d_call,clone_size,cdr3_aa,cdr3_nt
TRBV18,TRBJ2-7,NA,NA,CASSPEHRIAEQYF,TGTGCCAGCTCACCAGAGCACAGAATCGCCGAGCAGTACTTC
TRBV11-2,TRBJ1-1,NA,few,CASSSQGGTEAFF,TGTGCCAGCAGCTCGCAGGGAGGAACTGAAGCTTTCTTT
TRBV7-9,TRBJ2-2,TRBD2,NA,CASSPTSAPELFF,TGTGCCAGCAGCCCGACTAGCGCTCCGGAGCTGTTTTTT
TRBV6-6,TRBJ2-3,TRBD1,NA,CASSLQGGQGTDTQYF,TGTGCCAGCAGTCTACAAGGGGGACAGGGCACAGATACGCAGTATTTT
TRBV11-2,TRBJ2-1,TRBD1,few,CASSPRQGSNEQFF,TGTGCCAGCAGCCCGAGACAGGGTTCCAATGAGCAGTTCTTC
TRBV27,TRBJ2-7,TRBD2,NA,CASSPHAGVSYEQYF,TGTGCCAGCAGTCCACACGCGGGAGTCTCCTACGAGCAGTACTTC
TRBV7-9,TRBJ1-2,NA,NA,CASSLAHPSGYGYTF,TGTGCCAGCAGCTTAGCGCATCCATCAGGGTATGGCTACACCTTC
TRBV5-6,TRBJ1-4,TRBD1,NA,CASTRAGTGLEKLFF,TGTGCCAGCACCCGTGCCGGGACAGGGCTTGAAAAACTGTTTTTT
TRBV5-4,TRBJ2-1,TRBD2,NA,CASSPGTSGSLYNEQFF,TGTGCCAGCAGCCCCGGGACTAGCGGGAGTTTATACAATGAGCAGTTCTTC
TRBV7-8,TRBJ1-2,NA,NA,CASSLGGEGHGYTF,TGTGCCAGCAGCTTAGGGGGGGAGGGCCATGGCTACACCTTC
TRBV28,TRBJ2-7,TRBD2,NA,CASSPGTSGRIYEQYF,TGTGCCAGCAGCCCGGGGACTAGCGGGAGGATTTACGAGCAGTACTTC
TRBV19,TRBJ1-2,NA,NA,CASSLHRDIYGYTF,TGTGCCAGTAGTTTACACAGGGATATCTATGGCTACACCTTC
TRBV6-5,TRBJ1-2,NA,NA,CASRPPGGLNYGYTF,TGTGCCAGCAGGCCGCCGGGGGGCCTTAACTATGGCTACACCTTC
TRBV5-1,TRBJ2-1,TRBD1,few,CASSDRGLSSYNEQFF,TGCGCCAGCAGCGACAGGGGGCTCAGTTCATACAATGAGCAGTTCTTC
TRBV10-1,TRBJ2-1,TRBD2,once,CASSDPQRDYNEQFF,TGCGCCAGCAGTGACCCCCAGCGGGACTACAATGAGCAGTTCTTC
TRBV6-4,TRBJ2-1,TRBD2,NA,CASSDSKTSGYNEQFF,TGTGCCAGCAGTGACTCCAAGACTAGCGGATACAATGAGCAGTTCTTC
TRBV7-3,TRBJ2-2,NA,few,CASSPSYTGELFF,TGTGCCAGCAGCCCCTCGTACACCGGGGAGCTGTTTTTT
TRBV19,TRBJ2-5,NA,NA,CASSTDSTGGETQYF,TGTGCCAGTAGTACCGACTCCACAGGAGGGGAGACCCAGTACTTC